Listed below are T cell receptor beta chains from one sample, sequenced in a study of a mutant IDH1 vaccine in newly diagnosed glioma. Sequenced by immunoSEQ multiplex PCR; TCRdb stores in-frame clones only, minus some. This sample has about 28,000 clones; 80% to 85% occur once, and the top ten carry approximately 17%. Their cognate antigens are unknown. The sample in question was PBMCs, obtained from a glioma patient whose treatment included an IDH1 peptide vaccine. The receptor source for this set is a woman in her thirties with glioma. CDR3s include the opening cysteine and the closing phenylalanine or tryptophan. The order of the fields is J gene, D gene, clone size, V gene, CDR3 protein, CDR3 DNA. The D gene is left open where the match is weak. For some rows the clone size is stated as once, few or many, or as a class when expanded; others skip it.

j_call: TRBJ2-3; d_call: TRBD1; clone_size: NA; v_call: TRBV29-1; cdr3_aa: CSVAGQLQTLTDTQYF; cdr3_nt: TGCAGCGTTGCGGGACAGCTACAGACCCTCACAGATACGCAGTATTTT
j_call: TRBJ1-5; d_call: TRBD1; clone_size: NA; v_call: TRBV19; cdr3_aa: CASSTGQGFQPQHF; cdr3_nt: TGTGCCAGTAGTACGGGACAGGGGTTTCAGCCCCAGCATTTT
j_call: TRBJ1-2; d_call: TRBD1; clone_size: NA; v_call: TRBV10-2; cdr3_aa: CASEDRALGYTF; cdr3_nt: TGCGCCAGCGAGGACAGGGCTCTTGGCTACACCTTC
j_call: TRBJ2-7; d_call: NA; clone_size: NA; v_call: TRBV18; cdr3_aa: CASSREVGNEQYF; cdr3_nt: TGTGCCAGCTCACGGGAGGTGGGCAACGAGCAGTACTTC
j_call: TRBJ1-1; d_call: NA; clone_size: NA; v_call: TRBV5-1; cdr3_aa: CASSLAPGADAEAFF; cdr3_nt: TGCGCCAGCAGCTTGGCCCCGGGGGCTGACGCTGAAGCTTTCTTT
j_call: TRBJ1-2; d_call: TRBD1; clone_size: NA; v_call: TRBV11-2; cdr3_aa: CASSLDHGQGSIYGYTF; cdr3_nt: TGTGCCAGCAGCTTAGATCATGGACAGGGAAGTATCTATGGCTACACCTTC
j_call: TRBJ2-7; d_call: NA; clone_size: NA; v_call: TRBV14; cdr3_aa: CASSRPGVHEQYF; cdr3_nt: TGTGCCAGCAGCCGCCCGGGCGTTCACGAGCAGTACTTC
j_call: TRBJ1-6; d_call: NA; clone_size: NA; v_call: TRBV7-2; cdr3_aa: CASSPRRTVNSPLHF; cdr3_nt: TGTGCCAGCAGCCCGCGCCGGACAGTCAATTCACCCCTCCACTTT
j_call: TRBJ1-1; d_call: NA; clone_size: NA; v_call: TRBV5-1; cdr3_aa: CASSLVSGSGTEAFF; cdr3_nt: TGCGCCAGCAGCTTGGTATCAGGGTCCGGCACTGAAGCTTTCTTT
j_call: TRBJ2-2; d_call: NA; clone_size: NA; v_call: TRBV11-1; cdr3_aa: CASSLGQTNTGELFF; cdr3_nt: TGTGCCAGCAGCTTAGGGCAGACGAACACCGGGGAGCTGTTTTTT
j_call: TRBJ1-6; d_call: NA; clone_size: NA; v_call: TRBV6-5; cdr3_aa: CASSYSNRVGSPLHF; cdr3_nt: TGTGCCAGCAGTTACTCGAATAGGGTAGGGTCACCCCTCCACTTT
j_call: TRBJ1-2; d_call: NA; clone_size: NA; v_call: TRBV20-1; cdr3_aa: CSAKTGYGYTF; cdr3_nt: TGCAGTGCAAAGACAGGTTATGGCTACACCTTC
j_call: TRBJ1-5; d_call: NA; clone_size: NA; v_call: TRBV10-3; cdr3_aa: CAISGNSNQPQHF; cdr3_nt: TGTGCCATCAGTGGAAATAGCAATCAGCCCCAGCATTTT
j_call: TRBJ2-7; d_call: TRBD1; clone_size: NA; v_call: TRBV2; cdr3_aa: CASSGQGALYEQYF; cdr3_nt: TGTGCCAGCAGTGGACAGGGGGCCCTCTACGAGCAGTACTTC
j_call: TRBJ1-1; d_call: TRBD1; clone_size: few; v_call: TRBV2; cdr3_aa: CASSGDRGIRGAFF; cdr3_nt: TGTGCCAGCAGTGGCGACAGGGGCATAAGGGGGGCTTTCTTT
j_call: TRBJ2-1; d_call: NA; clone_size: NA; v_call: TRBV5-4; cdr3_aa: CASSEDTAGSEQFF; cdr3_nt: TGTGCCAGCAGCGAGGATACTGCGGGGAGTGAGCAGTTCTTC
j_call: TRBJ2-5; d_call: NA; clone_size: NA; v_call: TRBV5-4; cdr3_aa: CASSAGDNQETQYF; cdr3_nt: TGTGCCAGCAGCGCGGGGGACAACCAAGAGACCCAGTACTTC
j_call: TRBJ1-5; d_call: NA; clone_size: NA; v_call: TRBV6-1; cdr3_aa: CASHQGSNQPQHF; cdr3_nt: TGTGCCAGCCATCAAGGGAGCAATCAGCCCCAGCATTTT
j_call: TRBJ1-4; d_call: NA; clone_size: NA; v_call: TRBV5-4; cdr3_aa: CASSDGTVPNEKLFF; cdr3_nt: TGTGCCAGCAGCGACGGGACGGTCCCCAATGAAAAACTGTTTTTT
j_call: TRBJ1-2; d_call: NA; clone_size: NA; v_call: TRBV5-4; cdr3_aa: CASSFQDGGYTF; cdr3_nt: TGTGCCAGCAGCTTTCAGGATGGGGGCTACACCTTC